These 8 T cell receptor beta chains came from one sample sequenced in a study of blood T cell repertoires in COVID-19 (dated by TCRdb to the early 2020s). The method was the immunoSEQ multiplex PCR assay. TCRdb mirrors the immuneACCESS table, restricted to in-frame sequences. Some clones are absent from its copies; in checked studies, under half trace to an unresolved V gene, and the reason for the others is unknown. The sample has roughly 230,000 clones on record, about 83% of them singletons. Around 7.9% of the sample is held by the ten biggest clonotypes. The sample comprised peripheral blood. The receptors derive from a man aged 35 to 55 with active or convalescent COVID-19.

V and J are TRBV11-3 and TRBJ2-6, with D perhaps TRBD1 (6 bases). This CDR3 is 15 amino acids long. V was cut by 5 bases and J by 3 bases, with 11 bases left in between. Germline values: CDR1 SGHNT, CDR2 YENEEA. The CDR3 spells CASSEQGNGANVLTF. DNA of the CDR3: TGTGCCAGCAGCGAACAGGGTAATGGGGCCAACGTCCTGACTTTC.

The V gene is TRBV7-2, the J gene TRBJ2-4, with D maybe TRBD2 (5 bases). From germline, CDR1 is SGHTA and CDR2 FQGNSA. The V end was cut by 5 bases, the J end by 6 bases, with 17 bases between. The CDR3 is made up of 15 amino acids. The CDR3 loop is CASSGPGDYRNIQYF. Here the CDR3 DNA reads TGTGCCAGCAGCGGGCCCGGGGATTACAGAAACATTCAGTACTTC.

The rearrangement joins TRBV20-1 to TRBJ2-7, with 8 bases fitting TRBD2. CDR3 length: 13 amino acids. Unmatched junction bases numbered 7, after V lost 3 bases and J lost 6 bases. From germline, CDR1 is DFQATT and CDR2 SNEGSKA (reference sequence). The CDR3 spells CSASSRGGPEQYF. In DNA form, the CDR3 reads TGCAGTGCTAGTAGCCGGGGGGGCCCCGAGCAGTACTTC.

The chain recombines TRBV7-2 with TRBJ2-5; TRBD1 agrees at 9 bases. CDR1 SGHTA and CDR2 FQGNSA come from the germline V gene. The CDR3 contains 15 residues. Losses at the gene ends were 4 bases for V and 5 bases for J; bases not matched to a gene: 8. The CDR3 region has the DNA TGTGCCAGCAGCTCCGACAGGGGGGTTGGGGAGACCCAGTACTTC. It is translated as CASSSDRGVGETQYF. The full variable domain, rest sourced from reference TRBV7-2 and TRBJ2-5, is GAGVSQSPSNKVTEKGKDVELRCDPISGHTALYWYRQSLGQGLEFLIYFQGNSAPDKSGLPSDRFSAERTGGSVSTLTIQRTQQEDSAVYLCASSSDRGVGETQYFGPGTRLLVL.

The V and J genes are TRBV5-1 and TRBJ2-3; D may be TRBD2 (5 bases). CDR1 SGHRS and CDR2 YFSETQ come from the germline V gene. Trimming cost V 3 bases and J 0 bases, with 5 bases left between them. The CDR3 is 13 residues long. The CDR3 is CASSWTSTDTQYF. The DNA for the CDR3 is TGCGCCAGCAGCTGGACTAGCACAGATACGCAGTATTTT. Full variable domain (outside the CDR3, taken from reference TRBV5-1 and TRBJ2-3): KAGVTQTPRYLIKTRGQQVTLSCSPISGHRSVSWYQQTPGQGLQFLFEYFSETQRNKGNFPGRFSGRQFSNSRSEMNVSTLELGDSALYLCASSWTSTDTQYFGPGTRLTVL.

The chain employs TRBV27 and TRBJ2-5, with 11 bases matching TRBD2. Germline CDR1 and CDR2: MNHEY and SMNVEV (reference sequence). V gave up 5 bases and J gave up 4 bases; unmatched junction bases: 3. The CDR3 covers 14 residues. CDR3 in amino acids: CASSGLAGGETQYF. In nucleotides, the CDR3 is TGTGCCAGCAGTGGGCTAGCGGGAGGAGAGACCCAGTACTTC.

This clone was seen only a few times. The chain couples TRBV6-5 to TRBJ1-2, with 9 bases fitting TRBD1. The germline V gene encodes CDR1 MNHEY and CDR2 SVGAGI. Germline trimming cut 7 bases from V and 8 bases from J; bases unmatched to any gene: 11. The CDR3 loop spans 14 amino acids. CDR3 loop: CASTKQGALWGYTF. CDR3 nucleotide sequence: TGTGCCAGCACAAAACAGGGGGCCCTTTGGGGCTACACCTTC.

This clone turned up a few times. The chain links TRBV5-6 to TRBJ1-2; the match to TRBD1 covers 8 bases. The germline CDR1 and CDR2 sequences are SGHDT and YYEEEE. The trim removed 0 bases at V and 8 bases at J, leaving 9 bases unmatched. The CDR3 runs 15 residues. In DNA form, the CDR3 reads TGTGCCAGCAGCTTGGTGGCAGGGGGCTTTTTCGGCTACACCTTC. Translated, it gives CASSLVAGGFFGYTF.